The following is a T cell receptor (beta chain) sequence with its context. What it binds is unknown. The data were obtained in a study of cytomegalovirus exposure and HLA in healthy donors. Per the germline V gene, CDR1 is SGDLS and CDR2 is YYNGEE. V dropped 3 bases and J dropped 4 bases, with 10 bases sitting between them. The CDR3 consists of 13 residues. Study-wide results and limits: Later work found that TCR association rates differed between HLA loci; DRB1 had the most and HLA-C the fewest.

PCR involved 60 Vbeta and 13 Jbeta primers. Clones were read by immunoSEQ multiplex PCR, and TCRdb kept only the in-frame ones, dropping some. The sample has about 42,000 clones. The rearrangement links TRBV9 to TRBJ1-1; D ambiguous. The TCR comes from a man under 40 in good health and CMV-seronegative. The sequenced material came from PBMCs. The CDR3 region has the DNA TGTGCCAGCAGCGCTTCCGGGAGCACTGAAGCTTTCTTT. It specifies CASSASGSTEAFF.